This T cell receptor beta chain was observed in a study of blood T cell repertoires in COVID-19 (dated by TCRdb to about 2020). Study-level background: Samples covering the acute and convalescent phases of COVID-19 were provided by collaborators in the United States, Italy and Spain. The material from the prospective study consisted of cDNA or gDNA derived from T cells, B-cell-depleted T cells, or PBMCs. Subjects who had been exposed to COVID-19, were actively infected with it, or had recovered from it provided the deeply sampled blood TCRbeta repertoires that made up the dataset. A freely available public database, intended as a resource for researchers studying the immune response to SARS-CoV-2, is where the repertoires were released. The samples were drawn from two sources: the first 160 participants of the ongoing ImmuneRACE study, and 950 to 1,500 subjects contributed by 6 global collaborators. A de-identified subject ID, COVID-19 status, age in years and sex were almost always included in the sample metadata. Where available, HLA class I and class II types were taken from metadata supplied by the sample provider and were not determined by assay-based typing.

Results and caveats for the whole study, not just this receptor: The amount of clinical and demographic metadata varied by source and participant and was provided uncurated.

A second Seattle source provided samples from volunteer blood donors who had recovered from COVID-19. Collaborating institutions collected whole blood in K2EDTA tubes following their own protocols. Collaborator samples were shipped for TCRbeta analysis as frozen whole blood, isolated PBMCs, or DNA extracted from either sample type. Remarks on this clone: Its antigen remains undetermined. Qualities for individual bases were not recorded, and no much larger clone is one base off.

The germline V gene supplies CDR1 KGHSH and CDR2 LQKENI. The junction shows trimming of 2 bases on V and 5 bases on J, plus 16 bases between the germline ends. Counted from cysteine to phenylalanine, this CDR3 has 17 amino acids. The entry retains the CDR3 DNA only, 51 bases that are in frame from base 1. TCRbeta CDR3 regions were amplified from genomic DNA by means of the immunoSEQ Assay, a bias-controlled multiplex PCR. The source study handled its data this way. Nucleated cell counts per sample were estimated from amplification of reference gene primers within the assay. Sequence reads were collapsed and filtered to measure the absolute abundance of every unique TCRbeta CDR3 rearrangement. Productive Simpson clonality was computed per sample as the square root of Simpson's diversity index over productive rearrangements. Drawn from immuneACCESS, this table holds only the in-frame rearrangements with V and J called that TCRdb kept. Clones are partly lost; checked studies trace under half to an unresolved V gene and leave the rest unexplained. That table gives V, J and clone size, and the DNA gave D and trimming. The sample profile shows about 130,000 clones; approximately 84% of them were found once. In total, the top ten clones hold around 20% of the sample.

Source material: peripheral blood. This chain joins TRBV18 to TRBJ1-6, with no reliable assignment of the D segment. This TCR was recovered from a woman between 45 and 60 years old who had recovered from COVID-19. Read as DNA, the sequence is TGTGCCAGCTCACCAATAAGTGACACGGTTAATAATTCACCCCTCCACTTT. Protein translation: CASSPISDTVNNSPLHF.